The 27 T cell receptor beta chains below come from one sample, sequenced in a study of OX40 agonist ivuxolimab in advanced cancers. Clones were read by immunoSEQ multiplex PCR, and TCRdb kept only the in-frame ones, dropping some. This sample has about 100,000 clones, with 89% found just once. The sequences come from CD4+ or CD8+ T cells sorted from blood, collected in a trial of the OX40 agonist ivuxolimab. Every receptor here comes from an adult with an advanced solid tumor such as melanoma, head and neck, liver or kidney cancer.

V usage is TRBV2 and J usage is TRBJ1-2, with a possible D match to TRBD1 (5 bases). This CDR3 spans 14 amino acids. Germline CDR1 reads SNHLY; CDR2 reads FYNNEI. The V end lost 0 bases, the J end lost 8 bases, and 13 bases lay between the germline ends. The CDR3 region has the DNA TGTGCCAGCAGTGAAGCGATGGGGGGTAAGGGCTACACCTTC. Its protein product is CASSEAMGGKGYTF.

The CDR3 loop is CASSRIQGAPGELFF. The CDR3 DNA follows: TGCGCCAGCAGCCGAATACAGGGGGCGCCCGGGGAGCTGTTTTTT. This chain joins TRBV5-1 and TRBJ2-2, with 9 bases aligning to TRBD1. Unmatched junction bases numbered 7, after V lost 4 bases and J lost 6 bases. Germline V lookup: CDR1 SGHRS, CDR2 YFSETQ. This CDR3 has 15 amino acids. Combining the CDR3 with reference TRBV5-1 and TRBJ2-2 gives the whole variable domain KAGVTQTPRYLIKTRGQQVTLSCSPISGHRSVSWYQQTPGQGLQFLFEYFSETQRNKGNFPGRFSGRQFSNSRSEMNVSTLELGDSALYLCASSRIQGAPGELFFGEGSRLTVL.

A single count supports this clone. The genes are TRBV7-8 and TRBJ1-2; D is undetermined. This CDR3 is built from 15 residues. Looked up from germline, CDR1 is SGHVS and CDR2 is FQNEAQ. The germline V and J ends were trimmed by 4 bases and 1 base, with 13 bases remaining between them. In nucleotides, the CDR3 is TGTGCCAGCAGCTCATGGGGAATGGGTAACTATGGCTACACCTTC. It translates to CASSSWGMGNYGYTF.

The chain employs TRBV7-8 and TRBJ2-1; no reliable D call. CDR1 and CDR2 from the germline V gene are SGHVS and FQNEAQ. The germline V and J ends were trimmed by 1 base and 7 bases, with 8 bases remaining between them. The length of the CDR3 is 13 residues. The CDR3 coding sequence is TGTGCCAGCAGCTTAGGGCTTCTAAATGAGCAGTTCTTC. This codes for CASSLGLLNEQFF.

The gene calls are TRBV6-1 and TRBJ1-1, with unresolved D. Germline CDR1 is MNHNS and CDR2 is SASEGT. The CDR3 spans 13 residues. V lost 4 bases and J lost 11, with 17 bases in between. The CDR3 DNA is TGTGCCAGCAGTGGCGGTCTGGCTCTAGAGGCTTTCTTT. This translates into CASSGGLALEAFF.

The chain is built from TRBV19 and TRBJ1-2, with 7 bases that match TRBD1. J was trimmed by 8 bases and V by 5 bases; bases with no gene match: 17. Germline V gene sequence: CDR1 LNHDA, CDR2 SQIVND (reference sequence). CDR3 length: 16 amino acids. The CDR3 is CASSPSGQDGLRGYTF. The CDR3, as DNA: TGTGCCAGTAGTCCCAGCGGACAGGACGGTTTAAGGGGCTACACCTTC.

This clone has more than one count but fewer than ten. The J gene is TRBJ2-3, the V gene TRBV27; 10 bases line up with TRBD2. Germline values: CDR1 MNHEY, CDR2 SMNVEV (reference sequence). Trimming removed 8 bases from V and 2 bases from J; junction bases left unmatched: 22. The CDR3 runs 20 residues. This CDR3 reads CASPPTSSSRLAGFTDTQYF. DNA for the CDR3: TGTGCCAGCCCACCAACTAGCTCCAGCCGACTAGCGGGCTTCACAGATACGCAGTATTTT.

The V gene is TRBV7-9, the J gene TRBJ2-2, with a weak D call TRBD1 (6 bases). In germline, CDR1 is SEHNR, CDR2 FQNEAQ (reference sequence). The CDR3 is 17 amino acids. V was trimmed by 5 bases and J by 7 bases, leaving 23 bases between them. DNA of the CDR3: TGTGCCAGCAGCCACACCTTCAGGGGTGTAGGTATCGGGGAGCTGTTTTTT. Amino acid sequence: CASSHTFRGVGIGELFF.

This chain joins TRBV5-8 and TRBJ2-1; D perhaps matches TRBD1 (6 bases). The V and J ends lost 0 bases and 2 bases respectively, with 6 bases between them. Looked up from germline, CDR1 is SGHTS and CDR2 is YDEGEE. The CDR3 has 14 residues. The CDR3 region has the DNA TGTGCCAGCAGCTTGGGACAGGCCTACAATGAGCAGTTCTTC. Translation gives CASSLGQAYNEQFF. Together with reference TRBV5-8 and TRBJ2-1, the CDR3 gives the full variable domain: EAGVTQSPTHLIKTRGQQATLRCSPISGHTSVYWYQQALGLGLQFLLWYDEGEERNRGNFPPRFSGRQFPNYSSELNVNALELEDSALYLCASSLGQAYNEQFFGPGTRLTVL.

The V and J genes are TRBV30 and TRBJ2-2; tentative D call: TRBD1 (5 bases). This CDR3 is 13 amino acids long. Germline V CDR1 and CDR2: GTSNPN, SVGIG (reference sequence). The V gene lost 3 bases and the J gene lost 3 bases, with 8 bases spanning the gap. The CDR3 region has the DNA TGTGCCTGGAGGCCAGGGCACACCGGGGAGCTGTTTTTT. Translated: CAWRPGHTGELFF.

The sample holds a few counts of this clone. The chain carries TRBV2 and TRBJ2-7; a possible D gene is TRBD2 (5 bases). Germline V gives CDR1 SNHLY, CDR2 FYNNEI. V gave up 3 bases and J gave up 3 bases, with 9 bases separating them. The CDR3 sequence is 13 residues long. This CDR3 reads CASSERVGYEQYF. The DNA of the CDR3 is TGTGCCAGCAGTGAGCGGGTGGGCTACGAGCAGTACTTC.

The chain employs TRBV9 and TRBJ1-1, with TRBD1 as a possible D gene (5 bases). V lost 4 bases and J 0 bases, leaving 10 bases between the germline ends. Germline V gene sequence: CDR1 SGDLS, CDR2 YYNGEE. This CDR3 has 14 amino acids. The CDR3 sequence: CASSPQGLNTEAFF. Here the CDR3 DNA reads TGTGCCAGCAGCCCCCAGGGCTTGAACACTGAAGCTTTCTTT.

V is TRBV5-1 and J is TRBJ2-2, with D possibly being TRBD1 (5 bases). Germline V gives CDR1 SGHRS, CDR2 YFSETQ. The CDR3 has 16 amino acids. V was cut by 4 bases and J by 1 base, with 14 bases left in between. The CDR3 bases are TGCGCCAGCAGCCCCTGGATGGGGCGGAACACCGGGGAGCTGTTTTTT. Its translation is CASSPWMGRNTGELFF.

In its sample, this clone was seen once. CDR3 amino acids: CASSSLGGSPYEQYF. The CDR3 DNA is TGCGCCAGCAGCTCCTTAGGCGGATCTCCCTACGAGCAGTACTTC. The chain links TRBV5-1 to TRBJ2-7; the D is unclear. CDR3 length: 15 residues. V lost 3 bases and J lost 2, with 15 bases in between. From germline, CDR1 is SGHRS and CDR2 YFSETQ.

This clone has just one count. The CDR3 protein is CASTTSGGQSYNEQFF. In DNA form, the CDR3 reads TGCGCCAGCACAACTAGCGGGGGCCAGTCCTACAATGAGCAGTTCTTC. The V gene is TRBV5-1, the J gene TRBJ2-1; 11 bases are a match to TRBD2. V lost 6 bases and J lost 1; bases outside the gene matches: 6. From germline, CDR1 is SGHRS and CDR2 YFSETQ. The CDR3 contains 16 residues.

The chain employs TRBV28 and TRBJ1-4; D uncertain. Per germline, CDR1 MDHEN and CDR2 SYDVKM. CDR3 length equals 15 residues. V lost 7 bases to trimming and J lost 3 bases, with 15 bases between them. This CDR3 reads CASNSLGVPNEKLFF. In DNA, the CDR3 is TGTGCCAGCAATTCGTTAGGTGTACCTAATGAAAAACTGTTTTTT.

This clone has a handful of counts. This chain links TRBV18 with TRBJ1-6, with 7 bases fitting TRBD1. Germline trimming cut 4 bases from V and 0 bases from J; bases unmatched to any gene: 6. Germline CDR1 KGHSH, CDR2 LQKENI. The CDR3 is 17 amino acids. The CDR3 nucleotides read TGTGCCAGCTCACGACAGGGCTCCAGCTCCTATAATTCACCCCTCCACTTT. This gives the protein CASSRQGSSSYNSPLHF.

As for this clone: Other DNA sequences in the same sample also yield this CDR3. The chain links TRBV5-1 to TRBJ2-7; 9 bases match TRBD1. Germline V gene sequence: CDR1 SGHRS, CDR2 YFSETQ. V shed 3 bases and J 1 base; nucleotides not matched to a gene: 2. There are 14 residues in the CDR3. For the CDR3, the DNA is TGCGCCAGCAGCTCCGGGACAGGGTCCTACGAGCAGTACTTC. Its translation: CASSSGTGSYEQYF.

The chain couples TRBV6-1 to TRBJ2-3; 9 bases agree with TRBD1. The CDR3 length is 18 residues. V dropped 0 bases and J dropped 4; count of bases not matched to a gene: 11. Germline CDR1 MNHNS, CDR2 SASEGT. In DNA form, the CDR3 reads TGTGCCAGCAGTGAAGCGCTAGGGGGACAGGGAATTCCAGATACGCAGTATTTT. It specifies CASSEALGGQGIPDTQYF.

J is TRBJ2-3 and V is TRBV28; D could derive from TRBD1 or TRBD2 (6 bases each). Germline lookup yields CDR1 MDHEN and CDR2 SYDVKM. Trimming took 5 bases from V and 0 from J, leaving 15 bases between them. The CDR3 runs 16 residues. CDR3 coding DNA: TGTGCCAGCAGTCGGAATCAGGGGACTAGCACAGATACGCAGTATTTT. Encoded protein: CASSRNQGTSTDTQYF. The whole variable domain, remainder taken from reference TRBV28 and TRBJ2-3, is DVKVTQSSRYLVKRTGEKVFLECVQDMDHENMFWYRQDPGLGLRLIYFSYDVKMKEKGDIPEGYSVSREKKERFSLILESASTNQTSMYLCASSRNQGTSTDTQYFGPGTRLTVL.

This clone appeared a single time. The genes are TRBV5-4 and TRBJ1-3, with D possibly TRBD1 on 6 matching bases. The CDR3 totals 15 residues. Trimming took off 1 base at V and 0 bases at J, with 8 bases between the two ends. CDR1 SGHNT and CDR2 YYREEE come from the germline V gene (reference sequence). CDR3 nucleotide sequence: TGTGCCAGCAGCTTGCAGGGGAGCTCTGGAAACACCATATATTTT. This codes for CASSLQGSSGNTIYF.

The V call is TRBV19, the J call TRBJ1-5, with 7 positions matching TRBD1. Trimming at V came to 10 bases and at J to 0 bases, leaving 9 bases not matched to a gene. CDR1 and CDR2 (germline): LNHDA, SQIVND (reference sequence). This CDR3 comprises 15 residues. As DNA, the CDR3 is TGTGCCACCAGACAGGGAGGGGGTAGCAATCAGCCCCAGCATTTT. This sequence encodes CATRQGGGSNQPQHF.

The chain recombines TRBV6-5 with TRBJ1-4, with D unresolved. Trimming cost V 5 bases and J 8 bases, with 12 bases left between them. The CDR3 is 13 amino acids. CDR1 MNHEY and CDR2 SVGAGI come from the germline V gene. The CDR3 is CASSTVHGEKLFF. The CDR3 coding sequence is TGTGCCAGCAGTACAGTCCATGGGGAAAAACTGTTTTTT.

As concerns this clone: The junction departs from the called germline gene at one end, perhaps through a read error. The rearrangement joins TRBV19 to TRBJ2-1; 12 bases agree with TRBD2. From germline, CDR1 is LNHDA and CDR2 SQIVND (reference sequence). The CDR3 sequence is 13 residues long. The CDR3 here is CASSLTSGSEYLF. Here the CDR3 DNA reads TGTGCCAGTAGCTTGACTAGCGGGAGCGAGTATCTCTTC.

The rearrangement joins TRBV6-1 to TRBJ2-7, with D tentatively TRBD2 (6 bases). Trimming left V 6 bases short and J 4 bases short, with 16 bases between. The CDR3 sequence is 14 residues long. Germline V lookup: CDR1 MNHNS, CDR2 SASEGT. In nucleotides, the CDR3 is TGTGCCAGCAGGGTACGGGAGTTTCGTTACGAGCAGTACTTC. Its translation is CASRVREFRYEQYF.

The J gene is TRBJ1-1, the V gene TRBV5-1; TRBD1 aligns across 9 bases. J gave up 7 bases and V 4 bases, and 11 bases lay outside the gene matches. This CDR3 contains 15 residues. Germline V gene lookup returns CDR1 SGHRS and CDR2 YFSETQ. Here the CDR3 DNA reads TGCGCCAGCAGCAGATCCGGGACAGGGCGTGTTGAAGCTTTCTTT. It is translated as CASSRSGTGRVEAFF.

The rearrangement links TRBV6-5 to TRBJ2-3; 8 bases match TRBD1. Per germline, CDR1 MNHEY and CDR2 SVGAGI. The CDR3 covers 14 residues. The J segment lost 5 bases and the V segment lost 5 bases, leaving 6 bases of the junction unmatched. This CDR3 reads CASSPRQGKDTQYF. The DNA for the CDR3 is TGTGCCAGCAGTCCGCGACAGGGGAAAGATACGCAGTATTTT.